This T cell receptor (beta chain) was sequenced in a study of cytomegalovirus exposure and HLA in healthy donors. The study ran its PCR with 60 Vbeta and 13 Jbeta primers. Using immunoSEQ multiplex PCR, the repertoire was profiled, and TCRdb retains in-frame clones only, with some absent. This table holds roughly 100,000 clones, approximately 77% found once. CDR1 is LGHNA and CDR2 is YNFKEQ in the germline V gene. V lost 2 bases and J lost 8, with 15 bases in between. This CDR3 is 15 amino acids long. This chain uses TRBV4-2 with TRBJ1-4; TRBD1 might be the D (6 bases). The sequence was obtained from a male donor in good health and CMV-seropositive. The source material was PBMCs. CDR3 DNA: TGTGCCAGCAGCCAACCCACAGGGTCGGGCGAAAAACTGTTTTTT. Translated: CASSQPTGSGEKLFF.